This T cell receptor (beta chain) was observed in a study of T-cell memory formation after mild COVID-19. Study at large: TCR clusters showed largely donor specificity. The study, taken as a whole, reports: Researchers found some responding clones in pre-infection memory, a sign that cross-reactive memory joined.

MiXCR, run by TCRdb on the 5' RACE reads, gives a single entry per CDR3 protein. Of about 270,000 distinct CDR3 sequences in the sample, just over 15% were seen once. This CDR3 has 14 residues. Trimming pared 2 bases from V and 4 bases from J, leaving 11 bases between. About this clonotype itself: Its antigen is not identified.

The sample consisted of PBMCs or a T cell subset sorted from them (not recorded which). This sequence originates from an adult woman who had mild COVID-19 (a few samples of this study predate the infection). Cell type and time point are not known. The J gene is TRBJ1-1, the V gene TRBV12-3 or TRBV12-4, with D possibly being TRBD1 (5 bases). The CDR3 DNA reads as TGTGCCAGCAGTTTACAGGGTGTGGGCACTGAAGCTTTCTTT. Encoded protein: CASSLQGVGTEAFF.